This is a list of T cell receptor beta chains from one sample in a study of response to subunit inactivated influenza vaccine. TCRdb recomputed calls from the RT-PCR reads with MiXCR, one row per CDR3 protein. The sample lists more than 600,000 distinct CDR3 sequences, about 18% seen once, with under 13% in the top ten. This material consisted of PBMCs from blood, taken roughly 5 days after vaccination. These receptors all stem from a man over 45 who received an inactivated influenza vaccine. CDR3s include the opening cysteine and the closing phenylalanine or tryptophan. D genes are given only for firm matches.

TRBV3-1,TRBJ1-2,NA,CASSQEVESYGYTF
TRBV7-2,TRBJ2-7,NA,CASRGPVGGPYEQYF
TRBV5-1,TRBJ2-2,TRBD1,CASSPRTGFTGELFF
TRBV3-1,TRBJ1-5,TRBD1,CASSFGQGRQPQHF
TRBV29-1,TRBJ2-3,TRBD1,CSVEGHRGADTQYF
TRBV7-9,TRBJ1-2,TRBD1,CASSLGRQGAYGYTF
TRBV28,TRBJ2-3,TRBD1,CASRQGAGTQYF
TRBV5-1,TRBJ2-1,TRBD2,CASSLVVAGYEQFF
TRBV4-3,TRBJ2-3,TRBD2,CASSVTSGDTQYF
TRBV24-1,TRBJ2-2,NA,CATSAGALGSGELFF
TRBV20-1,TRBJ2-1,TRBD2,CSARGPLAGGISSYNEQFF
TRBV20-1,TRBJ2-6,NA,CSAIPSGANVLTF
TRBV29-1,TRBJ2-3,NA,CSVAGYPSTDTQYF
TRBV12-3/TRBV12-4,TRBJ2-1,TRBD2,CASDQRGGNEQFF
TRBV6-5,TRBJ2-5,NA,CASSYSGGLLETQYF
TRBV5-1,TRBJ1-4,TRBD1,CASSTGTGESGLFF